Following are 8 T cell receptor beta chains from one sample sequenced in a study of vaccination effects on CD4 cells after COVID-19. Sequencing used immunoSEQ multiplex PCR; TCRdb keeps in-frame clones, though not all of them. The sample gives tens of thousands of clones, more than 60% of which show up once; roughly 23% is in the top ten. No antigen has been identified for these receptors. It was after more than 8 days of culture that CD4+ T cells were isolated. The specimen comprised CD4+ T cells from PBMCs cultured without peptide, sampled before COVID-19 vaccination. These receptors were obtained from a human donor who had a prior SARS-CoV-2 infection.

V gene TRBV18 combines with J gene TRBJ2-1; possible D gene TRBD1, 5 bases. CDR3 length: 12 amino acids. V dropped 5 bases and J dropped 7 bases, with 9 bases sitting between them. The germline V gene encodes CDR1 KGHSH and CDR2 LQKENI. The CDR3 reads CASSVTENEQFF. In nucleotides, the CDR3 is TGTGCCAGCTCAGTGACAGAAAATGAGCAGTTCTTC.

This chain links TRBV1 with TRBJ2-7. TRBV1 is shown as a pseudogene. The CDR3 loop spans 15 amino acids. In DNA form, the CDR3 reads TGCACCAGCAGCCTTAGGGGCGGGCGTTCCTACGAGCAGTACTTC. Translating gives CTSSLRGGRSYEQYF.

This clone showed up just once. The rearrangement joins TRBV5-4 to TRBJ2-4; possibly TRBD1 or TRBD2 for D (5 bases each). Germline CDR1 is SGHNT and CDR2 is YYREEE (reference sequence). Trimming shortened V by 2 bases and J by 6 bases, and 15 bases separated the two germline ends. The CDR3 spans 15 residues. The CDR3 reads CASSFQERGANIQYF. The CDR3 region has the DNA TGTGCCAGCAGCTTCCAGGAGAGAGGGGCAAACATTCAGTACTTC.

The genes are TRBV5-1 and TRBJ2-1; D is uncertain. The CDR3 length is 16 residues. Germline V gene sequence: CDR1 SGHRS, CDR2 YFSETQ. V lost 0 bases and J 4 bases, leaving 14 bases between the germline ends. CDR3 sequence: CASSLVPGASYNEQFF. The CDR3 region has the DNA TGCGCCAGCAGCTTGGTACCTGGCGCTAGTTACAATGAGCAGTTCTTC.

This chain joins TRBV9 and TRBJ2-2; possibly TRBD1 for D (5 bases). Germline lookup yields CDR1 SGDLS and CDR2 YYNGEE. This CDR3 is 16 amino acids long. The V gene lost 2 bases and the J gene lost 4 bases, with 15 bases spanning the gap. CDR3 bases: TGTGCCAGCAGCGTCCCGCCGCAGGGTGGCACCGGGGAGCTGTTTTTT. Its protein product is CASSVPPQGGTGELFF.

This rearrangement joins TRBV6-5 to TRBJ2-1; D not resolved. The length of the CDR3 is 15 residues. Germline V lookup: CDR1 MNHEY, CDR2 SVGAGI. The ends were cut back, 3 bases at V and 0 bases at J, with 9 bases in the middle. The CDR3 spells CASSYIYSSYNEQFF. The CDR3 nucleotides are TGTGCCAGCAGTTATATATACAGCTCCTACAATGAGCAGTTCTTC.

This sequence joins TRBV6-6 and TRBJ2-7, with 8 nucleotides matching TRBD1. The CDR3 length is 12 residues. V dropped 5 bases and J dropped 4; count of bases not matched to a gene: 1. The germline CDR1 and CDR2 sequences are MNHNY and SVGAGI (reference sequence). This chain's CDR3 is CASSRQGYEQYF. The DNA of the CDR3 is TGTGCCAGCAGTCGACAGGGGTACGAGCAGTACTTC.

This clone occurred a few times. The chain recombines TRBV27 with TRBJ2-7; no firm D call. Germline values: CDR1 MNHEY, CDR2 SMNVEV (reference sequence). Between the trimmed V and J ends, which lost 4 bases and 0 bases, there was a span of 16 bases. This CDR3 region has 16 residues. The CDR3 spells CASSSLGIRASYEQYF. CDR3 nucleotides: TGTGCCAGCAGTTCCCTCGGAATTCGCGCCTCCTACGAGCAGTACTTC.